This T cell receptor beta chain was identified in a study of CD8+ T cells in alopecia areata. The overall study: Treatment comprised oral tofacitinib, 5 to 10 mg twice daily, in treated patients. Overall study results and limits: Many expanded lesional clones remained in scalp and blood on tofacitinib. Alphabeta T cells residing in normal skin are also sequenced in scalp samples.

With regard to this clone: The antigen is undetermined.

Documented treatment: oral pan-JAK inhibitor, 5-10 mg twice daily. Extraction of RNA preceded its reverse transcription into cDNA, which served as the sequencing template. Profiling relied on immunoSEQ multiplex PCR, and the TCRdb table lists in-frame clones only, not all of them. The sample includes roughly 190,000 clones, more than 55% seen only once; the top ten take roughly 0.7%. Trimming took 4 bases from V and 9 from J, leaving 10 bases between them. CDR3 length: 11 amino acids. The germline V gene has CDR1 MDHEN and CDR2 SYDVKM. Sequenced here: CD4+ T cells sorted from blood, sampled at week 4, from a patient treated with tofacitinib. The J gene is TRBJ2-7, the V gene TRBV28; D not certain. This TCR came from a human donor with alopecia areata. CDR3 region: CASSSTGGQYF. For the CDR3, the DNA is TGTGCCAGCAGTTCCACGGGCGGGCAGTACTTC.